The TCR beta chain under discussion was sequenced for a study of T-cell memory formation after mild COVID-19. For the study at large: Clusters were largely donor specific. Study results and caveats: Clones which contracted sat mainly in CM and EM if CD4+, and in EMRA if CD8+. Some clones that responded were present in memory (sampled pre-infection), which suggests cross-reactive memory joined. Clones that got smaller from day 15 to 85 had even CD4/CD8, while clones growing later tipped toward CD4+.

Concerning this clonotype: Its specificity is unknown.

MiXCR, applied by TCRdb to the 5' RACE reads, yields one record per CDR3 protein. This sample yields just over 300,000 distinct CDR3 sequences, of which roughly a fifth are seen a single time; 21% belongs to the top ten. The V and J ends lost 2 bases and 6 bases respectively, with 17 bases between them. The V gene's germline CDR1 is SGHVS and CDR2 FQNEAQ. CDR3 length: 15 amino acids. The V call is TRBV7-8, the J call TRBJ2-7, with D perhaps matching TRBD1 (6 bases). This TCR came from a young man who had mild COVID-19 (a few samples of this study predate the infection). Cell type and time point are not known. The sequenced sample consisted of PBMCs or a T cell subset sorted from them (not recorded which). The CDR3 protein is CASSLPIPGQTEQYV. The CDR3 region has the DNA TGTGCCAGCAGCTTACCTATCCCGGGACAAACCGAGCAGTACGTC.